The rows below give T cell receptor beta chains drawn from one sample of a study of blood T cell repertoires in COVID-19. TCRdb keeps only in-frame clones here, not all; method: immunoSEQ multiplex PCR. This sample has about 240,000 clones, with about 85% found just once. Specimen: peripheral blood. The receptors were sampled from a man aged 25-40 years who had recovered from COVID-19. The CDR3 runs from the conserved cysteine through the conserved F or W. Fields, in order: J gene, D gene, V gene, clone size, CDR3 protein, CDR3 DNA. A D gene is named only where the DNA matches it firmly. Expanded clones get a size class; other rows say once, few or many, or leave the size out.

TRBJ2-3 TRBD2 TRBV9 NA CASSFSGGTDTQYF TGTGCCAGCAGCTTTAGCGGGGGCACAGATACGCAGTATTTT
TRBJ2-3 NA TRBV6-5 NA CASSYTGNTQYF TGTGCCAGCAGTTATACGGGGAATACGCAGTATTTT
TRBJ1-2 NA TRBV4-1 few CASSPDEGYGYTF TGCGCCAGCAGCCCGGATGAGGGCTATGGCTACACCTTC
TRBJ1-1 NA TRBV9 few CASSVEGATEAFF TGTGCCAGCAGCGTGGAGGGCGCGACTGAAGCTTTCTTT
TRBJ2-1 TRBD2 TRBV6-1 few CASSGIPGTKQYNEQFF TGTGCCAGCAGTGGCATTCCCGGGACTAAGCAATACAATGAGCAGTTCTTC
TRBJ2-7 NA TRBV10-2 NA CASSRTPGHFYEQYF TGCGCCAGCAGTAGAACACCGGGACATTTCTACGAGCAGTACTTC
TRBJ2-3 NA TRBV10-3 once CAIGNAGMGTDTQYF TGTGCCATCGGGAATGCGGGGATGGGCACAGATACGCAGTATTTT
TRBJ2-2 TRBD2 TRBV3-1/TRBV3-2 NA CASAALAGVGELFF TGTGCCAGCGCCGCGTTGGCGGGGGTGGGTGAGCTGTTTTTT
TRBJ2-1 TRBD1 TRBV6-5 NA CASRGQGAAYNEQFF TGTGCCAGCAGGGGACAGGGGGCCGCGTACAATGAGCAGTTCTTC
TRBJ1-2 NA TRBV19 once CASSIGTGIYGYTF TGTGCCAGTAGTATAGGAACAGGGATCTATGGCTACACCTTC
TRBJ2-2 NA TRBV29-1 NA CSVVSGGVGTGELFF TGCAGCGTTGTTTCCGGCGGGGTGGGCACCGGGGAGCTGTTTTTT
TRBJ1-2 TRBD1 TRBV28 many CASSLRGQGRVDGYTF TGTGCCAGCAGTTTACGGGGACAGGGCCGTGTAGATGGCTACACCTTC
TRBJ2-5 TRBD2 TRBV7-2 NA CASSLDVAGGPQETQYF TGTGCCAGCAGCTTAGATGTAGCGGGGGGGCCCCAAGAGACCCAGTACTTC
TRBJ1-2 NA TRBV18 NA CASSPGGAVVYGYTF TGTGCCAGCTCACCGGGGGGGGCTGTCGTCTACGGCTACACCTTC
TRBJ1-6 TRBD1 TRBV28 NA CASSLGRQGHGIMSPLHF TGTGCCAGCAGCTTGGGTCGACAGGGACATGGAATTATGTCACCCCTCCACTTT
TRBJ2-7 NA TRBV2 NA CASSPPRTHEQYF TGTGCCAGCAGTCCTCCGCGGACTCACGAGCAGTACTTC
TRBJ1-4 TRBD1 TRBV10-3 NA CAISEGTVDEKLFF TGTGCCATCAGTGAAGGGACAGTGGACGAAAAACTGTTTTTT
TRBJ2-5 TRBD1 TRBV9 NA CASSVSGTGGRETQYF TGTGCCAGCAGCGTATCCGGGACAGGGGGTAGGGAGACCCAGTACTTC
TRBJ2-2 NA TRBV5-1 NA CASSAGPAGTGELFF TGCGCCAGCAGCGCAGGGCCAGCCGGCACCGGGGAGCTGTTTTTT
TRBJ2-4 NA TRBV7-3 NA CASSSPQGIQYF TGTGCCAGCAGCTCCCCCCAGGGCATTCAGTACTTC